What follows are 23 T cell receptor beta chains derived from one specimen sequenced in a study of patients and donors after allogeneic stem cell transplantation (dated by TCRdb to 2018 to 2020). Library creation used RT-PCR. Instrument on record: NextSeq 550. TCRdb reran the public reads through fastp at Q25 and MiXCR, keeping productive beta chains. Rows merge per CDR3 protein into single entries with the most common DNA and genes. Across this sample there are about 150,000 distinct CDR3 sequences, with approximately 22% seen only once. The leading ten clones occupy roughly a quarter of the sample. Sequencing was carried out using blood, either unsorted or a sorted T cell fraction (not recorded which). These receptors were taken from a human donor who was either an allogeneic HSCT recipient or a stem cell or donor lymphocyte infusion donor (not recorded which). It is not recorded whose cells these are; they may come from a transplant donor.

Only a few counts were recorded for this clonotype. V and J are TRBV18 and TRBJ2-7; 8 positions match TRBD1. With 1 base clipped from V and 4 bases from J, the junction kept 6 bases outside the gene matches. CDR1 and CDR2 from the germline V gene are KGHSH and LQKENI. The CDR3 has 15 residues. This chain's CDR3 is CASSPRNRGDYEQYF. CDR3 DNA sequence: TGTGCCAGCTCACCACGTAACAGGGGGGATTACGAGCAGTACTTC.

A few counts support this clonotype. J is TRBJ2-7 and V is TRBV27; 8 positions agree with TRBD1. There are 14 residues in the CDR3. Germline V gives CDR1 MNHEY, CDR2 SMNVEV (reference sequence). The J segment lost 3 bases and the V segment lost 5 bases, leaving 6 bases of the junction unmatched. CDR3 loop: CASSTGQGFYEQYF. The CDR3 DNA reads as TGTGCCAGCAGTACCGGACAGGGATTCTACGAGCAGTACTTC.

This CDR3 is CASSPFAQGSYEQYF. CDR3 nucleotide sequence: TGTGCCAGCAGCCCGTTTGCACAGGGTTCCTACGAGCAGTACTTC. The rearrangement uses TRBV3-1 and TRBJ2-7; a possible D gene is TRBD1 (6 bases). Trimming cost V 4 bases and J 1 base, with 14 bases left between them. The length of the CDR3 is 15 residues. Germline V gene sequence: CDR1 LGHDT, CDR2 YNNKEL (reference sequence).

This clonotype has just a few counts. The gene calls are TRBV19 and TRBJ1-2; a possible D gene is TRBD1 (6 bases). Germline loops: CDR1 LNHDA, CDR2 SQIVND (reference sequence). This CDR3 spans 15 amino acids. V lost 5 bases to trimming and J lost 5 bases, with 18 bases between them. The DNA of the CDR3 is TGTGCCAGTAGTTCGACCGGGACAAGAACATATGGCTACACCTTC. Its protein is CASSSTGTRTYGYTF.

This clonotype was found a few times. The gene calls are TRBV6-6 and TRBJ2-7, with no clear D. The CDR3 loop spans 15 amino acids. Germline V CDR1 and CDR2: MNHNY, SVGAGI (reference sequence). V lost 0 bases and J 2 bases, leaving 11 bases between the germline ends. Here the CDR3 reads CASSYSPPRAYEQYF. For the CDR3, the DNA is TGTGCCAGCAGTTACTCCCCCCCTAGAGCCTACGAGCAGTACTTC.

V gene TRBV29-1 combines with J gene TRBJ2-2; D remains unclear. This CDR3 spans 15 amino acids. The germline V gene encodes CDR1 SQVTM and CDR2 ANQGSEA. V dropped 4 bases and J dropped 2 bases, with 14 bases sitting between them. CDR3 loop: CSVGLGATNTGELFF. As DNA, the CDR3 is TGCAGCGTTGGCCTAGGCGCCACTAACACCGGGGAGCTGTTTTTT.

V usage is TRBV10-3 and J usage is TRBJ1-5, with 7 nucleotides matching TRBD1. Germline values: CDR1 ENHRY, CDR2 SYGVKD. The CDR3 runs 13 residues. Germline trimming cut 5 bases from V and 8 bases from J; bases unmatched to any gene: 6. This CDR3 is CAISPEGAKPQHF. In DNA form, the CDR3 reads TGTGCCATCAGTCCGGAGGGGGCGAAGCCCCAGCATTTT.

This clonotype was seen a few times. The V gene is TRBV10-3, the J gene TRBJ2-1; D gene uncertain. The V and J ends lost 0 bases and 5 bases respectively, with 5 bases between them. Germline CDR1 ENHRY, CDR2 SYGVKD. The CDR3 is made up of 13 amino acids. CDR3 sequence: CAISESNNNEQFF. Here the CDR3 DNA reads TGTGCCATCAGTGAGTCCAACAACAATGAGCAGTTCTTC.

V gene TRBV29-1 combines with J gene TRBJ2-5; perhaps D is TRBD1 or TRBD2 (6 bases each). Between the trimmed V and J ends, which lost 6 bases and 7 bases, there was a span of 21 bases. The CDR3 is made up of 14 amino acids. Per the germline V gene, CDR1 is SQVTM and CDR2 is ANQGSEA. The CDR3 nucleotides are TGCAGCGTGGGAGGTACCTTTACAGGGCCGACCCAGTACTTC. It translates to CSVGGTFTGPTQYF.

V gene TRBV5-6 combines with J gene TRBJ2-4, with D perhaps matching TRBD2 (6 bases). V was shortened by 3 bases and J by 3 bases, with 13 bases between the two germline ends. Germline V gives CDR1 SGHDT, CDR2 YYEEEE. There are 15 residues in the CDR3. In DNA, the CDR3 is TGTGCCAGCAGCTCGGGTCCCGGGGGCAAAAACATTCAGTACTTC. Residues: CASSSGPGGKNIQYF.

This clonotype has more than one count but fewer than ten. The chain joins TRBV5-1 to TRBJ1-2; TRBD1 might be the D (5 bases). Trimming stripped 4 bases from V and 8 bases from J, with 15 bases between. Germline V CDR1 and CDR2: SGHRS, YFSETQ. The CDR3 consists of 13 residues. The CDR3 loop is CASSPGAAGGYTF. Written as DNA, the CDR3 is TGCGCCAGCAGCCCCGGGGCCGCGGGGGGCTACACCTTC.

This clonotype appeared many times. This chain connects TRBV29-1 to TRBJ2-1; 9 nucleotides match TRBD1. CDR3 length: 13 residues. CDR1 and CDR2 from the germline V gene are SQVTM and ANQGSEA. The J segment lost 5 bases and the V segment lost 7 bases, leaving 6 bases of the junction unmatched. The CDR3 loop reads CSAYRGRNNEQFF. In DNA, the CDR3 is TGCAGCGCTTACAGGGGGCGGAACAATGAGCAGTTCTTC.

This clonotype was found a few times. The gene calls are TRBV7-2 and TRBJ1-1; D not resolved. The V end was cut by 5 bases, the J end by 7 bases, with 11 bases between. CDR3 length: 12 residues. Germline CDR1 is SGHTA and CDR2 is FQGNSA. CDR3 bases: TGTGCCAGCAGCCCAAGCACCCATGAAGCTTTCTTT. Protein product: CASSPSTHEAFF.

The chain couples TRBV10-3 to TRBJ1-1; a possible D gene is TRBD1 (6 bases). Trimming pared 6 bases from V and 5 bases from J, leaving 13 bases between. This CDR3 is 13 amino acids long. CDR1 is ENHRY and CDR2 is SYGVKD in the germline V gene. The DNA for the CDR3 is TGTGCCATCAGCCACTACAGGGAGACTGAAGCTTTCTTT. Amino acids: CAISHYRETEAFF.

The table lists this clonotype with a few counts. This sequence joins TRBV11-2 and TRBJ2-3; D gene uncertain. CDR1 is SGHAT and CDR2 is FQNNGV in the germline V gene. CDR3 length: 14 residues. The V and J ends lost 1 base and 2 bases respectively, with 7 bases between them. DNA of the CDR3: TGTGCCAGCAGCTTAGGTGCTATCACAGATACGCAGTATTTT. Protein product: CASSLGAITDTQYF.

This clonotype was detected only a few times. This CDR3 reads CASSYSRLDEQFF. The CDR3, as DNA: TGTGCCAGCAGTTACTCCAGGTTGGATGAGCAGTTCTTC. The chain has TRBV6-5 and TRBJ2-1; unclear D gene. The V gene lost 0 bases and the J gene lost 8 bases, with 8 bases spanning the gap. Germline V gene lookup returns CDR1 MNHEY and CDR2 SVGAGI. CDR3 length equals 13 residues.

The chain uses TRBV6-1 and TRBJ2-3; 11 positions match TRBD1. From germline, CDR1 is MNHNS and CDR2 SASEGT. V lost 4 bases and J lost 4; bases outside the gene matches: 1. The length of the CDR3 is 14 residues. CDR3 sequence (DNA): TGTGCCAGCAGTGGGGGACAGGGGGCAGATACGCAGTATTTT. Translating it yields CASSGGQGADTQYF.

This chain links TRBV4-3 with TRBJ1-5; tentatively, D is TRBD1 (6 bases). CDR3 size: 15 residues. Trimming stripped 0 bases from V and 7 bases from J, with 13 bases between. From germline, CDR1 is LGHNA and CDR2 YSLEER. This CDR3 reads CASSQDRAGVQPQHF. The CDR3 DNA is TGCGCCAGCAGCCAAGATCGGGCAGGGGTCCAGCCCCAGCATTTT.

This chain links TRBV2 with TRBJ2-7; D might be TRBD2 (5 bases). Per the germline V gene, CDR1 is SNHLY and CDR2 is FYNNEI. This CDR3 spans 14 amino acids. V was clipped by 2 bases and J by 0 bases, with 8 bases between them. The CDR3 region is CASSEYGGSYEQYF. CDR3 in DNA: TGTGCCAGCAGTGAATACGGAGGCTCCTACGAGCAGTACTTC.

The CDR3 sequence is CSAKDSGRVNNEQFF. In DNA form, the CDR3 reads TGCAGTGCTAAAGATAGCGGGAGGGTTAACAATGAGCAGTTCTTC. The rearrangement uses TRBV20-1 and TRBJ2-1; 11 nucleotides align to TRBD2. The CDR3 consists of 15 residues. Germline V CDR1 and CDR2: DFQATT, SNEGSKA (reference sequence). The junction had 7 bases not matched to a gene; V was cut back by 4 bases and J by 5 bases.

This clonotype occurred a few times. The V and J genes are TRBV12-3 or TRBV12-4 and TRBJ1-5, with TRBD1 identical over 8 bases. CDR3 length: 18 residues. J lost 7 bases, V lost 6 bases, and 20 bases had no gene match. The DNA of the CDR3 is TGTGCCAGCAGCTCTAGGACAGGGATGAGAGTTGTAGCCCAGCCCCAGCATTTT. Translated: CASSSRTGMRVVAQPQHF.

This clonotype was recorded at least ten times. The V call is TRBV10-3, the J call TRBJ1-1, with a possible D match to TRBD1 (5 bases). The CDR3 loop spans 13 amino acids. The V gene lost 7 bases and the J gene lost 1 base, with 10 bases spanning the gap. CDR1 ENHRY and CDR2 SYGVKD come from the germline V gene. The CDR3 region has the DNA TGTGCCATCAACCCGACAGCGAACACTGAAGCTTTCTTT. It yields the protein CAINPTANTEAFF.

V and J are TRBV7-9 and TRBJ1-2, with D unresolved. Germline-derived CDR1 and CDR2 are SEHNR and FQNEAQ (reference sequence). The CDR3 runs 13 residues. Trimming took 1 base from V and 6 from J, leaving 9 bases between them. The CDR3 is CASSLVGFNGYTF. The CDR3 region has the DNA TGTGCCAGCAGCTTAGTGGGGTTTAATGGCTACACCTTC.